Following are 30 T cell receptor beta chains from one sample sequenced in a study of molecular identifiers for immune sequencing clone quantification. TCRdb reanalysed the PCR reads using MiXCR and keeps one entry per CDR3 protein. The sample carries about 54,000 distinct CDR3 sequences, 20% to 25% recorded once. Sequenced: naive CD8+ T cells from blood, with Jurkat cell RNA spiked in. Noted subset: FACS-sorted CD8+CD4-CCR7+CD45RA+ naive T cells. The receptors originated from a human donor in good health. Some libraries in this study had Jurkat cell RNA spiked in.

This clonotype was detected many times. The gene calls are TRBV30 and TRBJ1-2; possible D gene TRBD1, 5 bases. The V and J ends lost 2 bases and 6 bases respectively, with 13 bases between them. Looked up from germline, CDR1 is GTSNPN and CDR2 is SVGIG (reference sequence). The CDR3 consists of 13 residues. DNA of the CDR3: TGTGCCTGGAGTCTGACAGCGGGCGATGGCTACACCTTC. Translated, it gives CAWSLTAGDGYTF.

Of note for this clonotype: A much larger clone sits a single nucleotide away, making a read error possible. CDR3 amino acids: CASSLLVWAGELLF. CDR3 sequence (DNA): TGTGCCAGCAGTTTGTTAGTCTGGGCCGGGGAGCTGCTTTTT. The V call is TRBV28, the J call TRBJ2-2, with a weak D call TRBD2 (5 bases). The germline gives CDR1 MDHEN, CDR2 SYDVKM. This CDR3 has 14 amino acids.

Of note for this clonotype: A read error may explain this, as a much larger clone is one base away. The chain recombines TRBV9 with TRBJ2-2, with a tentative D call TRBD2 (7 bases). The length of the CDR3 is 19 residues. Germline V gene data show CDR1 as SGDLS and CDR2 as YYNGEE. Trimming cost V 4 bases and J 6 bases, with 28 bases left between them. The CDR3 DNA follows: TGTGCCAGCAGCCCGTCTACGGGGGGCGGGGCCCCCCTCCCCGGGGAGCTGTTTTTT. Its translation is CASSPSTGGGAPLPGELFF.

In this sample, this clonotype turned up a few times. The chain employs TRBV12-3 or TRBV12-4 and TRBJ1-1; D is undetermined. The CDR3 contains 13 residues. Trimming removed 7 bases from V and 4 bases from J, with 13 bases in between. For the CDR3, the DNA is TGTGCCAGCATTGACACCCTGGTCACTGAAGCTTTCTTT. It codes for CASIDTLVTEAFF.

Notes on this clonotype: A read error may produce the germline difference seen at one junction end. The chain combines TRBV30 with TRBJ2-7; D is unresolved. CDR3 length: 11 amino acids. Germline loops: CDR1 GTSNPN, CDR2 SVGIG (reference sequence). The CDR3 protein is CALSVVYEQYF. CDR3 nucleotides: TGTGCCTTGAGTGTGGTCTACGAGCAGTACTTC.

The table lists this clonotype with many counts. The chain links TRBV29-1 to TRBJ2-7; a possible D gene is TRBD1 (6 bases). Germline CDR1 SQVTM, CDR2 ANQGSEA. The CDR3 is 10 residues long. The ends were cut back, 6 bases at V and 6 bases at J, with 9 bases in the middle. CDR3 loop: CSVQGSEQYF. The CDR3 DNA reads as TGCAGCGTCCAGGGGTCCGAGCAGTACTTC.

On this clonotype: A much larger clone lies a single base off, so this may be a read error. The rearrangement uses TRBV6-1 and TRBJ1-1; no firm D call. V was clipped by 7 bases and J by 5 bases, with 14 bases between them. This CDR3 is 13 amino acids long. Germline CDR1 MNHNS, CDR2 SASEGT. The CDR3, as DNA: TGTGCCAGCAACCGAATAGCGGGGACTGAAGCTTTCTTT. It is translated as CASNRIAGTEAFF.

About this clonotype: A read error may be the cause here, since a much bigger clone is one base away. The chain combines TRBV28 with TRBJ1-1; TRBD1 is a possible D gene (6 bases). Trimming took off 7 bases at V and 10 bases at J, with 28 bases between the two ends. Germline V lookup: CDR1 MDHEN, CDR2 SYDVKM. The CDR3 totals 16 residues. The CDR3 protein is CASTLTGQPRYAGAFF. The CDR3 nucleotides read TGTGCCAGCACCTTAACTGGACAGCCGAGGTACGCTGGAGCTTTCTTT.

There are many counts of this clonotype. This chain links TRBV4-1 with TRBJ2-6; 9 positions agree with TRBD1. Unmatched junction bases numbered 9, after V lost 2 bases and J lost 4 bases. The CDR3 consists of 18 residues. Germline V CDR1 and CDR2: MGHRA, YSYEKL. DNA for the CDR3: TGCGCCAGCAGCCAATGGTGGACAGGGGATGCCGGGGCCAACGTCCTGACTTTC. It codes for CASSQWWTGDAGANVLTF.

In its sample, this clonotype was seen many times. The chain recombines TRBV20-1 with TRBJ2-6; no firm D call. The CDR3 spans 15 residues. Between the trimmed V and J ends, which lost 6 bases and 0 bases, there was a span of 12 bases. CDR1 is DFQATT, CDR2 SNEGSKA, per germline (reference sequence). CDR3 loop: CSAPYGFSGANVLTF. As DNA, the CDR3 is TGCAGTGCCCCCTACGGATTCTCTGGGGCCAACGTCCTGACTTTC.

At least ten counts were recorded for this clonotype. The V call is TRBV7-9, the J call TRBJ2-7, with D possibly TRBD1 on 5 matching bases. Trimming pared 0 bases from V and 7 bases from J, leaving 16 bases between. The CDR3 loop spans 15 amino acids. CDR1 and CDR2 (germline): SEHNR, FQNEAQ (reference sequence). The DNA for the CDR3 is TGTGCCAGCAGCTTAGCCGTCAGGGTAGACGAGGAGCAGTACTTC. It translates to CASSLAVRVDEEQYF.

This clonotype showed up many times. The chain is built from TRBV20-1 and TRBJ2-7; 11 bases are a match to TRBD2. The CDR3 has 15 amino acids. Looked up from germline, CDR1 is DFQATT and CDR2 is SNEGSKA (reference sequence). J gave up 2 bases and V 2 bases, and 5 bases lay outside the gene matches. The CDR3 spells CSARPLTSGTYEQYF. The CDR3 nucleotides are TGCAGTGCTAGACCCTTGACTAGCGGGACCTACGAGCAGTACTTC.

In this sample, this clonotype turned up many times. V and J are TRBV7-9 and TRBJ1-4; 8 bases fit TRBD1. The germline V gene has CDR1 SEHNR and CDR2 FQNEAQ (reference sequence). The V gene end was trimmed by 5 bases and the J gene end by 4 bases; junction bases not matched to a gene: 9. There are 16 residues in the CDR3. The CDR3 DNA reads TGTGCCAGCAGCAACACAAACAGGGGGATTAATGAAAAACTGTTTTTT. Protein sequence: CASSNTNRGINEKLFF.

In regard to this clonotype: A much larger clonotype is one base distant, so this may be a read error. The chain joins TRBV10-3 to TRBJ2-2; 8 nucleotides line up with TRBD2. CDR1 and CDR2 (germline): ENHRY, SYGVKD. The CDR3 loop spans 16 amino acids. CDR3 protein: CAISESYSGNTGEPFF. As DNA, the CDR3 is TGTGCCATCAGTGAGTCGTATAGCGGGAACACCGGGGAGCCGTTTTTT.

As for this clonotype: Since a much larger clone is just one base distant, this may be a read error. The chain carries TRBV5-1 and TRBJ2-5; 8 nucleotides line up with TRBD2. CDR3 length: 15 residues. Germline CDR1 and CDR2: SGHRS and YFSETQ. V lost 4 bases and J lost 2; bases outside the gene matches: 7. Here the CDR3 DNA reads TGCGCCAGCAGCCTTGAGCGGGGGACACAAGAGACCCAGTACTTC. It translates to CASSLERGTQETQYF.

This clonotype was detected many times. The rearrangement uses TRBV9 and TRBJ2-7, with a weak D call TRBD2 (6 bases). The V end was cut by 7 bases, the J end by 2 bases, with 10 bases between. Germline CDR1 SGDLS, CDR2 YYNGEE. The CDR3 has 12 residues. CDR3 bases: TGTGCCAGCTCCCGGGGGACCTACGAGCAGTACTTC. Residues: CASSRGTYEQYF.

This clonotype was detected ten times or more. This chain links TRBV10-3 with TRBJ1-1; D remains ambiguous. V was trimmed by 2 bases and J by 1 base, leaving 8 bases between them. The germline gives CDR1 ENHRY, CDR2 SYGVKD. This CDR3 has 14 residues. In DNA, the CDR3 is TGTGCCATCAGTGAGCAAAAGGCGAACACTGAAGCTTTCTTT. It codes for CAISEQKANTEAFF.

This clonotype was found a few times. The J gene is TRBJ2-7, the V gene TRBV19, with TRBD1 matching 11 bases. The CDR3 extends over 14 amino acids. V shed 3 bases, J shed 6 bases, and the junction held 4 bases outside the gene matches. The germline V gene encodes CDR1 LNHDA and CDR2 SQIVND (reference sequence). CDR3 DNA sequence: TGTGCCAGTAGTATCGAGGGACAGGGGGGCGAGCAGTACTTC. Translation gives CASSIEGQGGEQYF.

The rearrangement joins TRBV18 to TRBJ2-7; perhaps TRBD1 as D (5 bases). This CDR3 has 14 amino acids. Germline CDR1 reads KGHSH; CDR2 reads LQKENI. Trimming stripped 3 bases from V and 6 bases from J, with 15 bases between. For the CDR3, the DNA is TGTGCCAGCTCACCGATAGGGGATTCGAGCGAGCAGTACTTC. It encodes CASSPIGDSSEQYF. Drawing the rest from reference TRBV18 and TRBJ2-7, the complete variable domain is NAGVMQNPRHLVRRRGQEARLRCSPMKGHSHVYWYRQLPEEGLKFMVYLQKENIIDESGMPKERFSAEFPKEGPSILRIQQVVRGDSAAYFCASSPIGDSSEQYFGPGTRLTVT.

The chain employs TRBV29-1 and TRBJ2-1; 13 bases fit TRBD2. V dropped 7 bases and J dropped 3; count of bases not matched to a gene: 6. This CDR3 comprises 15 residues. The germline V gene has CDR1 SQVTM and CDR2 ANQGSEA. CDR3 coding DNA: TGCAGCGCCGGGACTAGCGGGAACCGCTACAATGAGCAGTTCTTC. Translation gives CSAGTSGNRYNEQFF.

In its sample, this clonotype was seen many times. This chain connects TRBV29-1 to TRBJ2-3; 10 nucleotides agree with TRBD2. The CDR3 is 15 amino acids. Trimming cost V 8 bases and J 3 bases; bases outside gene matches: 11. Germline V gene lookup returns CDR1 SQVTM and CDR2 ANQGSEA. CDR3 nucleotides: TGCAGCTCCACGATTGGACTAGCGGTTACAGATACGCAGTATTTT. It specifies CSSTIGLAVTDTQYF.

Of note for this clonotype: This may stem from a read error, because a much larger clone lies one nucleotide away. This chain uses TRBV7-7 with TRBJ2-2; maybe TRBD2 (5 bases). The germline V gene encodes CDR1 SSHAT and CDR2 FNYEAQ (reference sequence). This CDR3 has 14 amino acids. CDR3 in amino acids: CASSLLGGTGELVF. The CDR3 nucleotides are TGTGCCAGCAGCTTACTAGGAGGCACCGGGGAGCTGGTTTTT. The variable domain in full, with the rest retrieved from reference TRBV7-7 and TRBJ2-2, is GAGVSQSPRYKVTKRGQDVTLRCDPISSHATLYWYQQALGQGPEFLTYFNYEAQPDKSGLPSDRFSAERPEGSISTLTIQRTEQRDSAMYRCASSLLGGTGELVFGEGSRLTVL.

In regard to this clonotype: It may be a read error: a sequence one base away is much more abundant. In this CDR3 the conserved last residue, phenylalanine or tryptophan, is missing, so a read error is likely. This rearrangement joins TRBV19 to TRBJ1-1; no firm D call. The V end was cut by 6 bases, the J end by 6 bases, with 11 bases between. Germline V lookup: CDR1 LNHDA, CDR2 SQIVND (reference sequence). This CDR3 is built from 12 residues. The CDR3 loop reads CASRQTASEAFL. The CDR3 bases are TGTGCCAGTAGGCAGACGGCATCTGAAGCTTTCTTA.

For the CDR3, the DNA is TGTGCCAGCAGGGGGGCTTGGGGCCGGCAGTTCTTC. Its translation: CASRGAWGRQFF. The rearrangement joins TRBV27 to TRBJ2-1; maybe TRBD1 (6 bases). This CDR3 has 12 amino acids. The germline gives CDR1 MNHEY, CDR2 SMNVEV (reference sequence). The germline V and J ends were trimmed by 6 bases and 12 bases, with 15 bases remaining between them.

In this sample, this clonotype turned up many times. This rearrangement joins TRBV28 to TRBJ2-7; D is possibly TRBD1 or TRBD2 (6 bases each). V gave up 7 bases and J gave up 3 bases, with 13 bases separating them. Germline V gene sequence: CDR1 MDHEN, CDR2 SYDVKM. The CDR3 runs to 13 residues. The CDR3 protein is CASTGAGLYEQYF. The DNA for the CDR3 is TGTGCCAGCACGGGGGCGGGCCTCTACGAGCAGTACTTC. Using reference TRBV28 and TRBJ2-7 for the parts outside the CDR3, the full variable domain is DVKVTQSSRYLVKRTGEKVFLECVQDMDHENMFWYRQDPGLGLRLIYFSYDVKMKEKGDIPEGYSVSREKKERFSLILESASTNQTSMYLCASTGAGLYEQYFGPGTRLTVT.

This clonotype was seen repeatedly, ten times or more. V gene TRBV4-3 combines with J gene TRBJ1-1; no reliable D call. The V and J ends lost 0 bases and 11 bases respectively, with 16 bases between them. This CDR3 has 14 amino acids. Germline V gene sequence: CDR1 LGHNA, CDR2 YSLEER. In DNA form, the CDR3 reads TGCGCCAGCAGCCAAGATCGGTTCGCCGGGCAGGCTTTCTTT. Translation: CASSQDRFAGQAFF.

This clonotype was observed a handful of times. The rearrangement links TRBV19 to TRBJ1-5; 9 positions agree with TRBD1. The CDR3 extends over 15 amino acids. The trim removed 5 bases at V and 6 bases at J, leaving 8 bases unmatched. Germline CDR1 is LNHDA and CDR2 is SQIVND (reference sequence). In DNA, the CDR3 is TGTGCCAGTAGTGCGCAACAGGGGGCGAGTCAGCCCCAGCATTTT. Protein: CASSAQQGASQPQHF.

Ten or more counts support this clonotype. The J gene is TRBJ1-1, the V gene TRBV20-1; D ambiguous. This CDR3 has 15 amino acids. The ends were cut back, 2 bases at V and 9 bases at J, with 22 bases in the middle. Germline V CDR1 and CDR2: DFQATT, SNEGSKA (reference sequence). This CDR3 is CSARTVISARFKAFF. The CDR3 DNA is TGCAGTGCTAGAACCGTGATTTCGGCCAGATTCAAAGCTTTCTTT.

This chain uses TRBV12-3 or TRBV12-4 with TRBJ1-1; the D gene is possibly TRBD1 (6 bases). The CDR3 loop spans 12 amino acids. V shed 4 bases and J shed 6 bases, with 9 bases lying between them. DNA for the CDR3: TGTGCCAGCAGTTCACAGGGTCCTGAAGCTTTCTTT. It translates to CASSSQGPEAFF.

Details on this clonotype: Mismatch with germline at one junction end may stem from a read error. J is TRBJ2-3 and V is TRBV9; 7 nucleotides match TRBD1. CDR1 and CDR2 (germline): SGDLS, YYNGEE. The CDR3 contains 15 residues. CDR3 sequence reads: CASCEGADSTDTRYF. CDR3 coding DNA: TGTGCCAGCTGCGAGGGGGCGGATAGCACAGATACGCGGTATTTT. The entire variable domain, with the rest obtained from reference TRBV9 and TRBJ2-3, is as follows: DSGVTQTPKHLITATGQRVTLRCSPRSGDLSVYWYQQSLDQGLQFLIQYYNGEERAKGNILERFSAQQFPDLHSELNLSSLELGDSALYFCASCEGADSTDTRYFGPGTRLTVL.